A single sample is the source of the 6 T cell receptor beta chains below, sequenced in a study of CD4+ T cells in melanoma. Produced via immunoSEQ multiplex PCR; TCRdb's table is partial and in-frame only. The table lists 90,000 to 130,000 clones, about nine tenths of them singletons. What was sequenced was peripheral blood. The receptors stem from a human donor with melanoma.

This chain joins TRBV5-1 and TRBJ1-4; D is perhaps TRBD1 (6 bases). This CDR3 is built from 15 residues. CDR1 SGHRS and CDR2 YFSETQ come from the germline V gene. Trimming removed 1 base from V and 4 bases from J, with 11 bases in between. The CDR3 sequence is CASSLRGGDNEKLFF. CDR3 DNA: TGCGCCAGCAGCTTGAGGGGGGGCGATAATGAAAAACTGTTTTTT.

About this clone: The same CDR3 is also encoded by other DNA sequences in this sample. The chain is built from TRBV5-1 and TRBJ2-2, with D uncertain. The CDR3 runs to 14 residues. CDR1 SGHRS and CDR2 YFSETQ come from the germline V gene. Trimming left V 0 bases short and J 2 bases short, with 5 bases between. The CDR3 here is CASSLEGNTGELFF. The CDR3 region has the DNA TGCGCCAGCAGCTTGGAGGGTAACACCGGGGAGCTGTTTTTT. Full variable domain (missing parts from reference TRBV5-1 and TRBJ2-2): KAGVTQTPRYLIKTRGQQVTLSCSPISGHRSVSWYQQTPGQGLQFLFEYFSETQRNKGNFPGRFSGRQFSNSRSEMNVSTLELGDSALYLCASSLEGNTGELFFGEGSRLTVL.

This rearrangement joins TRBV27 to TRBJ1-1; no reliable D call. Germline V gene sequence: CDR1 MNHEY, CDR2 SMNVEV (reference sequence). The V gene lost 8 bases and the J gene lost 7 bases, with 5 bases spanning the gap. The CDR3 sequence is 9 residues long. CDR3: CASGGEAFF. Here the CDR3 DNA reads TGTGCCAGCGGTGGTGAAGCTTTCTTT.

The V call is TRBV5-4, the J call TRBJ2-7; possibly TRBD1 for D (5 bases). The CDR3 covers 13 residues. V lost 0 bases and J 2 bases, leaving 6 bases between the germline ends. Per the germline V gene, CDR1 is SGHNT and CDR2 is YYREEE (reference sequence). For the CDR3, the DNA is TGTGCCAGCAGCTTGGCAGGGACCTACGAGCAGTACTTC. Protein product: CASSLAGTYEQYF.

The chain joins TRBV9 to TRBJ1-1, with unresolved D. This CDR3 region has 11 residues. CDR1 SGDLS and CDR2 YYNGEE come from the germline V gene. V was trimmed by 4 bases and J by 3 bases, leaving 4 bases between them. CDR3 amino acids: CASSPHTEAFF. The CDR3 region has the DNA TGTGCCAGCAGCCCCCACACTGAAGCTTTCTTT.

This chain's CDR3 is CSANRQEQYF. The DNA for the CDR3 is TGCAGTGCAAATAGACAGGAGCAGTACTTC. The chain carries TRBV20-1 and TRBJ2-7; a weak D match, TRBD1 (5 bases). This CDR3 contains 10 residues. V dropped 6 bases and J dropped 7 bases, with 10 bases sitting between them. Germline CDR1 and CDR2: DFQATT and SNEGSKA (reference sequence).